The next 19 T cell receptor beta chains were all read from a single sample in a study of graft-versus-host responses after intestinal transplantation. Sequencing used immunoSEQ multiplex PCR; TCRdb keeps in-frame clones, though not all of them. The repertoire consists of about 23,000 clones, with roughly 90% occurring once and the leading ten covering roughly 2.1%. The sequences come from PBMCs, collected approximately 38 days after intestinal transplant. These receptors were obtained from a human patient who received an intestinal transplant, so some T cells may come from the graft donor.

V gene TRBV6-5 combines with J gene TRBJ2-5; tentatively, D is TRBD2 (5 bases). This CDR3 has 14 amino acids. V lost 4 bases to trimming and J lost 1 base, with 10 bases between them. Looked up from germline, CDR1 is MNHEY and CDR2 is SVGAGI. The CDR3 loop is CASSFRGLQETQYF. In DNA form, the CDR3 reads TGTGCCAGCAGTTTTCGAGGACTCCAAGAGACCCAGTACTTC.

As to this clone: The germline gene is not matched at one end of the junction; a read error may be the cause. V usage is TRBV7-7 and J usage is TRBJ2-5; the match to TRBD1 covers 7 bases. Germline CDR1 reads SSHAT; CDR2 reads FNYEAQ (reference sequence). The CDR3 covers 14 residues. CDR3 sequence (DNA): TGTGCTAGCAGCCTAGACAGGGTTAGGGAGACCCAGTACTTC. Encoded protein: CASSLDRVRETQYF.

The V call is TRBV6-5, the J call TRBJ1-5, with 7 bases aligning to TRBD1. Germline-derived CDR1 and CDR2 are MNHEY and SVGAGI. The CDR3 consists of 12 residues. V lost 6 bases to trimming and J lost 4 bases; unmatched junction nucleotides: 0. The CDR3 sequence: CASRTGNQPQHF. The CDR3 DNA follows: TGTGCCAGCAGGACAGGGAATCAGCCCCAGCATTTT.

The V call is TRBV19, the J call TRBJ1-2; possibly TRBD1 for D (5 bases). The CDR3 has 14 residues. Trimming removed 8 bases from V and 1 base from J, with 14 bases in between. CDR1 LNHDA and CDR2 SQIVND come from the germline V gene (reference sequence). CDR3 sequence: CASSRGPINYGYTF. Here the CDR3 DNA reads TGTGCCAGTTCACGGGGCCCGATTAACTATGGCTACACCTTC.

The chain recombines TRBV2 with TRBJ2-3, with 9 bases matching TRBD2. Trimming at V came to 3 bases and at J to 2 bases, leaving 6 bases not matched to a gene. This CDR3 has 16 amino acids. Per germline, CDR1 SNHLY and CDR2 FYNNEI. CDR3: CASSDWTSVNTDTQYF. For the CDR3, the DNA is TGTGCCAGCAGTGATTGGACTAGCGTAAACACAGATACGCAGTATTTT.

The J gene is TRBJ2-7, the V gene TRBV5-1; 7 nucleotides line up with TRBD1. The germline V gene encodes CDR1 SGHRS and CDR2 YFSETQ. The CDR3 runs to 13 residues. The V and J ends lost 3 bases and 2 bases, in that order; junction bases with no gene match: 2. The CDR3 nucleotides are TGCGCCAGCAGCTGGGACAGTACCTACGAGCAGTACTTC. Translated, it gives CASSWDSTYEQYF.

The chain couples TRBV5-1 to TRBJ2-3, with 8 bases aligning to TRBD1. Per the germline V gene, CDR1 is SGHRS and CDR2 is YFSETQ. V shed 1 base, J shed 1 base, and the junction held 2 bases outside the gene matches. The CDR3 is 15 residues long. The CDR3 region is CASSLPGQGTDTQYF. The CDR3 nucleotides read TGCGCCAGCAGCTTGCCGGGACAGGGCACAGATACGCAGTATTTT.

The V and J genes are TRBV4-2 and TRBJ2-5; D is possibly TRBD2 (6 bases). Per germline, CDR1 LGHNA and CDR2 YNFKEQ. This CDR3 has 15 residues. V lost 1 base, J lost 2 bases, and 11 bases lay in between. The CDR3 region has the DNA TGTGCCAGCAGCCAAGCCGGGACTTATCAAGAGACCCAGTACTTC. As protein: CASSQAGTYQETQYF.

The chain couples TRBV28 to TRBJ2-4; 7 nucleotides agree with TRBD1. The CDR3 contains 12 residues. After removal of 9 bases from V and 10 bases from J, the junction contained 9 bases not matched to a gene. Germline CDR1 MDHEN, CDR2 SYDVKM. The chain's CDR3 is CASSDRVVIQYF. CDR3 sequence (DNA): TGTGCCAGTTCTGACAGGGTCGTGATTCAGTACTTC.

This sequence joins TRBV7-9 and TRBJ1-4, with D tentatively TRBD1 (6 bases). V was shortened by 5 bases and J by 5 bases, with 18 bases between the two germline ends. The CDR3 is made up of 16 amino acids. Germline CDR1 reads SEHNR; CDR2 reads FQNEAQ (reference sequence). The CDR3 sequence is CASSRIGRGLNEKLFF. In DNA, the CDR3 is TGTGCCAGCAGCCGAATCGGCCGGGGGCTCAATGAAAAACTGTTTTTT.

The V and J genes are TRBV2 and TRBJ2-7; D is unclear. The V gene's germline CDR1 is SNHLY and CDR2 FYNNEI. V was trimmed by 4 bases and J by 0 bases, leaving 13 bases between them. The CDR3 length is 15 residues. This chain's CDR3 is CASSASSPSSYEQYF. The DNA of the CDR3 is TGTGCCAGCAGTGCTAGTTCCCCAAGCTCCTACGAGCAGTACTTC.

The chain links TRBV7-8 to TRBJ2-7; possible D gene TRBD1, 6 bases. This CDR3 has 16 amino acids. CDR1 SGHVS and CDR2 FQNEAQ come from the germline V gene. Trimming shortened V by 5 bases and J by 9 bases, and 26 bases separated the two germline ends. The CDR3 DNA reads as TGTGCCAGCAGCCTCGGACAGTTGGGACCCACCAGGGTGCAGTACTTC. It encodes CASSLGQLGPTRVQYF.

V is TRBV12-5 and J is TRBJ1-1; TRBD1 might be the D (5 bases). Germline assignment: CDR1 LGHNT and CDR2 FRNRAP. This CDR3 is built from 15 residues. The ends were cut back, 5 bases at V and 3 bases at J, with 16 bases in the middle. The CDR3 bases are TGTGCTAGTGGTCCGGGACCGCCGAGGGACACTGAAGCTTTCTTT. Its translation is CASGPGPPRDTEAFF. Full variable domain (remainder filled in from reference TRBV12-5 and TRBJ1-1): DARVTQTPRHKVTEMGQEVTMRCQPILGHNTVFWYRQTMMQGLELLAYFRNRAPLDDSGMPKDRFSAEMPDATLATLKIQPSEPRDSAVYFCASGPGPPRDTEAFFGQGTRLTVV.

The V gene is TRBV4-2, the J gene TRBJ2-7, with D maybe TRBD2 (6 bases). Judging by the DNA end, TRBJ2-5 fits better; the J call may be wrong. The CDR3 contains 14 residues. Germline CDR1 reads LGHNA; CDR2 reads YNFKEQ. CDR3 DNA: TGTGCCAGCAGCCAAGCATCGGGAGTGGAGACCCAGTACTTC. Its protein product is CASSQASGVETQYF.

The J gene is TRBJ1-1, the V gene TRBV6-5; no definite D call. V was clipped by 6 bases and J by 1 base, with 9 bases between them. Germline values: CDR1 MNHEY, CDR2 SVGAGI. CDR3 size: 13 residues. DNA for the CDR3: TGTGCCAGCAGACTCAGTAGGAACACTGAAGCTTTCTTT. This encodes CASRLSRNTEAFF.

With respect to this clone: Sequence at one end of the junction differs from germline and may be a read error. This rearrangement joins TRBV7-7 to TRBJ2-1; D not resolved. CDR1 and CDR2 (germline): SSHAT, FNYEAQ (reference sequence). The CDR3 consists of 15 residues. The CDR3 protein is CASSLDLSSYNEQFF. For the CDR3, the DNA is TGTGCTAGCAGCTTAGATTTGAGCTCCTACAATGAGCAGTTCTTC.

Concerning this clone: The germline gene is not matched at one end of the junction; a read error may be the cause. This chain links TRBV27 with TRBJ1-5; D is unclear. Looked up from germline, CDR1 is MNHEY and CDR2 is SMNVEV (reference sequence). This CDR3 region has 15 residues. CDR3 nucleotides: TGTGCCAGCAGTTTATTAGAAATAAGCAGTCAGCCCCAGCATTTT. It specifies CASSLLEISSQPQHF.

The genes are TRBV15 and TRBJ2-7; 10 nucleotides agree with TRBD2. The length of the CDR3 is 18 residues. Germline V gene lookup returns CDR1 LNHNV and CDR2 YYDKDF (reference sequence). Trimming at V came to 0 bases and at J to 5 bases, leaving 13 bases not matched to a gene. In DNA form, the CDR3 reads TGTGCCACCAGCAGAGATTATTGGGTTAGCGGGAGGCGCCACGAGCAGTACTTC. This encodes CATSRDYWVSGRRHEQYF.

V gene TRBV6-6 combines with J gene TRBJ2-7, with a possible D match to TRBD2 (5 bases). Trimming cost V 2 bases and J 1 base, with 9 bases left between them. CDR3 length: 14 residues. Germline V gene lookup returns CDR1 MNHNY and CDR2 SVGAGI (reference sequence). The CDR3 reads CASSYIRGSYEQYF. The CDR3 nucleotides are TGTGCCAGCAGTTACATTCGGGGTTCCTACGAGCAGTACTTC.